Each of the 20 T cell receptor beta chains below was sequenced from the same sample in a study of cytomegalovirus exposure and HLA in healthy donors. 60 Vbeta and 13 Jbeta primers were used in PCR. Sequenced by immunoSEQ multiplex PCR; TCRdb stores in-frame clones only, minus some. The data show 150,000 to 200,000 clones, roughly 74% seen once. The sample taken for sequencing was PBMCs. These receptors all stem from a middle-aged woman in good health and CMV-seropositive.

DNA of the CDR3: TGTGCCAGCAGGTACCTAGCGGGAGGCACCTACAATGAGCAGTTCTTC. Translating it yields CASRYLAGGTYNEQFF. The rearrangement uses TRBV2 and TRBJ2-1, with 11 bases that match TRBD2. Germline CDR1 is SNHLY and CDR2 is FYNNEI. The CDR3 has 16 amino acids. Unmatched junction bases numbered 6, after V lost 6 bases and J lost 2 bases.

The chain has TRBV2 and TRBJ2-7, with TRBD2 identical over 11 bases. Losses at the gene ends were 5 bases for V and 4 bases for J; bases not matched to a gene: 10. The CDR3 totals 16 residues. Germline V gene lookup returns CDR1 SNHLY and CDR2 FYNNEI. The CDR3 bases are TGTGCCAGCAGTTATGGCCGACTAGCGGGAATGTACGAGCAGTACTTC. Protein sequence: CASSYGRLAGMYEQYF. Supplemented by reference TRBV2 and TRBJ2-7, the full variable domain reads EPEVTQTPSHQVTQMGQEVILRCVPISNHLYFYWYRQILGQKVEFLVSFYNNEISEKSEIFDDQFSVERPDGSNFTLKIRSTKLEDSAMYFCASSYGRLAGMYEQYFGPGTRLTVT.

The chain employs TRBV28 and TRBJ1-4; 9 bases agree with TRBD1. V lost 5 bases and J lost 8; bases outside the gene matches: 6. This CDR3 is built from 14 residues. Germline V gene lookup returns CDR1 MDHEN and CDR2 SYDVKM. The DNA of the CDR3 is TGTGCCAGCAGTAGGACAGGGGTTCGGGAAAAACTGTTTTTT. This gives the protein CASSRTGVREKLFF. The whole variable domain, remainder taken from reference TRBV28 and TRBJ1-4, is DVKVTQSSRYLVKRTGEKVFLECVQDMDHENMFWYRQDPGLGLRLIYFSYDVKMKEKGDIPEGYSVSREKKERFSLILESASTNQTSMYLCASSRTGVREKLFFGSGTQLSVL.

J is TRBJ2-2 and V is TRBV21-1; the table gives TRBD2 as D, unverified against the DNA. TRBV21-1 is an annotated pseudogene. The CDR3 covers 16 residues. The CDR3 coding sequence is TGTGCCAGCAGCAAATATGGCGGGAGGTTGACCGGGGAGCTGTTTTTT. Its protein product is CASSKYGGRLTGELFF.

The V and J genes are TRBV28 and TRBJ2-7; 15 nucleotides align to TRBD2. The CDR3 loop spans 17 amino acids. Trimming removed 9 bases from V and 2 bases from J; junction bases left unmatched: 11. Per germline, CDR1 MDHEN and CDR2 SYDVKM. The chain's CDR3 is CASAKKGLAGGTYEQYF. In DNA, the CDR3 is TGTGCCAGTGCAAAAAAAGGACTAGCGGGAGGGACCTACGAGCAGTACTTC.

This chain connects TRBV5-4 to TRBJ2-5, with TRBD2 matching over 14 bases. Per the germline V gene, CDR1 is SGHNT and CDR2 is YYREEE (reference sequence). The CDR3 length is 13 residues. The V gene end was trimmed by 2 bases and the J gene end by 10 bases; junction bases not matched to a gene: 1. The chain's CDR3 is CASSFGTSGSQYF. The CDR3, as DNA: TGTGCCAGCAGCTTCGGGACTAGCGGGAGCCAGTACTTC.

V usage is TRBV10-3 and J usage is TRBJ1-1; D is perhaps TRBD1 (5 bases). Per the germline V gene, CDR1 is ENHRY and CDR2 is SYGVKD. The germline V and J ends were trimmed by 7 bases and 1 base, with 10 bases remaining between them. This CDR3 comprises 13 residues. The CDR3 coding sequence is TGTGCCATCATGGTTAGGGGGAACACTGAAGCTTTCTTT. It codes for CAIMVRGNTEAFF.

With respect to this clone: A read error may account for a junction end that differs from germline. This chain connects TRBV7-9 to TRBJ1-4; TRBD1 aligns across 7 bases. Germline values: CDR1 SEHNR, CDR2 FQNEAQ (reference sequence). The CDR3 spans 16 residues. The CDR3 region has the DNA TGTTCCAGCAGCCCTACAGGGACAGCAACTAATGAAAAACTGTTTTTT. Its protein product is CSSSPTGTATNEKLFF. Full variable domain (remainder filled in from reference TRBV7-9 and TRBJ1-4): DTGVSQNPRHKITKRGQNVTFRCDPISEHNRLYWYRQTLGQGPEFLTYFQNEAQLEKSRLLSDRFSAERPKGSFSTLEIQRTEQGDSAMYLCSSSPTGTATNEKLFFGSGTQLSVL.

This clone was detected many times. The chain recombines TRBV28 with TRBJ2-7, with 11 bases lining up with TRBD1. Germline CDR1 reads MDHEN; CDR2 reads SYDVKM. The CDR3 covers 14 residues. Trimming took 3 bases from V and 6 from J; bases not matched to a gene: 4. This CDR3 reads CASSFWTGGAEQYF. The CDR3 DNA is TGTGCCAGCAGTTTTTGGACAGGGGGCGCCGAGCAGTACTTC.

This clone showed up just a few times. The V and J genes are TRBV15 and TRBJ2-7, with 10 bases matching TRBD2. J gave up 4 bases and V 5 bases, and 11 bases lay outside the gene matches. The CDR3 is 16 residues long. The germline V gene has CDR1 LNHNV and CDR2 YYDKDF (reference sequence). CDR3: CATSAQPAGGGYEQYF. The CDR3 DNA reads TGTGCCACCAGCGCCCAGCCAGCGGGAGGGGGTTACGAGCAGTACTTC.

The V gene is TRBV19, the J gene TRBJ2-2, with 7 bases aligning to TRBD2. The junction had 1 base not matched to a gene; V was cut back by 3 bases and J by 6 bases. This CDR3 has 13 amino acids. Germline CDR1 is LNHDA and CDR2 is SQIVND (reference sequence). The CDR3 nucleotides read TGTGCCAGTAGTATCGGACTAGCCGGGGAGCTGTTTTTT. This translates into CASSIGLAGELFF.

This clone was observed a single time. The rearrangement uses TRBV2 and TRBJ1-1, with D maybe TRBD1 (6 bases). Trimming left V 8 bases short and J 0 bases short, with 10 bases between. This CDR3 contains 13 residues. Germline CDR1 is SNHLY and CDR2 is FYNNEI. CDR3 protein: CASSNRVNTEAFF. The CDR3 DNA sequence: TGTGCCAGCTCCAACAGGGTGAACACTGAAGCTTTCTTT.

V is TRBV6-6 and J is TRBJ1-3; D remains ambiguous. Germline CDR1 is MNHNY and CDR2 is SVGAGI (reference sequence). The CDR3 totals 15 residues. Trimming cost V 0 bases and J 0 bases, with 6 bases left between them. The DNA for the CDR3 is TGTGCCAGCAGTTACTCGAGGGACTCTGGAAACACCATATATTTT. Translating it yields CASSYSRDSGNTIYF.

This clone was counted only a few times. This chain links TRBV7-8 with TRBJ2-5; D possibly corresponds to TRBD2 (6 bases). V lost 5 bases and J lost 2, with 15 bases in between. This CDR3 contains 15 residues. Germline CDR1 and CDR2: SGHVS and FQNEAQ. The CDR3 spells CASSPRRGKQETQYF. CDR3 DNA: TGTGCCAGCAGCCCTAGGAGGGGAAAACAAGAGACCCAGTACTTC.

The CDR3: CASSQDPPARGFNTGELFF. Written as DNA, the CDR3 is TGTGCCAGCAGCCAAGATCCACCTGCGCGGGGCTTTAACACCGGGGAGCTGTTTTTT. V usage is TRBV4-2 and J usage is TRBJ2-2, with D possibly TRBD2 on 6 matching bases. V lost 0 bases to trimming and J lost 2 bases, with 19 bases between them. Germline values: CDR1 LGHNA, CDR2 YNFKEQ. The length of the CDR3 is 19 residues.

The chain carries TRBV27 and TRBJ2-1, with D tentatively TRBD2 (6 bases). Trimming left V 5 bases short and J 7 bases short, with 12 bases between. This CDR3 contains 13 residues. The germline V gene encodes CDR1 MNHEY and CDR2 SMNVEV (reference sequence). The CDR3 reads CASSTRDSNEQFF. The CDR3 DNA reads as TGTGCCAGCAGTACTCGGGACTCGAATGAGCAGTTCTTC.

This chain links TRBV19 with TRBJ2-6; TRBD1 matches 8 bases. From germline, CDR1 is LNHDA and CDR2 SQIVND (reference sequence). The V segment lost 5 bases and the J segment 0 bases; nucleotides outside the gene matches: 6. The CDR3 runs to 17 residues. CDR3 sequence: CASSEAGGFSGANVLTF. CDR3 bases: TGTGCCAGTAGTGAGGCAGGGGGCTTCTCTGGGGCCAACGTCCTGACTTTC.

A word on this clone: The conserved final phenylalanine or tryptophan is absent from the CDR3, which likely points to a read error. No DNA is shown, since the ends of the CDR3 on it are uncertain; the CDR3 is the one TCRdb lists. The chain uses TRBV20-1 and TRBJ1-2. Germline V CDR1 and CDR2: DFQATT, SNEGSKA (reference sequence). Counting both end residues, the CDR3 totals 10 amino acids. CDR3 protein: CSRGGSRQRL.

The chain employs TRBV7-3 and TRBJ2-5, with 15 nucleotides matching TRBD2. In germline, CDR1 is SGHTA, CDR2 FQGTGA. The CDR3 is 16 residues long. V lost 5 bases, J lost 4 bases, and 5 bases stayed unmatched. The CDR3 nucleotides read TGTGCCAGCAGCCAAGGGACTAGCGGGAGGCGAGAGACCCAGTACTTC. Encoded protein: CASSQGTSGRRETQYF.

The V call is TRBV23-1, the J call TRBJ1-2; 9 bases are shared with TRBD1. TRBV23-1 is classed as an ORF, of uncertain function. The CDR3 spans 17 residues. Trimming took 4 bases from V and 4 from J; bases not matched to a gene: 13. This chain's CDR3 is CASSLRDRADLVYGYTF. The CDR3 coding sequence is TGCGCCAGCAGTCTCCGGGACAGGGCCGACTTAGTCTATGGCTACACCTTC.